This T cell receptor (beta chain) was identified in a study of control samples from healthy donors and cancer patients. Method: immunoSEQ multiplex PCR; TCRdb's copy keeps in-frame clones and lacks some. This table holds roughly 160,000 clones, over 95% found once. CDR1 is SQVTM, CDR2 ANQGSEA, per germline. The CDR3 has 12 amino acids. The V end was cut by 7 bases, the J end by 3 bases, with 9 bases between. The sequenced material came from blood. This clonotype was sampled from a woman aged 25 to 39 in good health. The J gene is TRBJ2-2, the V gene TRBV29-1, with unresolved D. The CDR3 reads CSANKDTGELFF. CDR3 DNA: TGCAGCGCGAACAAGGACACCGGGGAGCTGTTTTTT.